Given below is one TCR beta chain in context. CDR1 SGHVS and CDR2 FQNEAQ come from the germline V gene. V trimming: 3 bases; J trimming: 0 bases; junction bases outside the gene matches: 4. The CDR3 has 16 amino acids. This sample is part of a study of CD8 T cells in ankylosing spondylitis. TCRdb itself ran the 5' RACE reads through MiXCR, one entry per CDR3 protein. Found here are 100,000 or so distinct CDR3 sequences, approximately 25% of them singletons; the top ten hold 9% to 15%. The chain employs TRBV7-8 and TRBJ2-1, with 8 bases identical to TRBD2. This sequence was found in a male donor with ankylosing spondylitis. Material: synovial fluid, either unsorted or a sorted T cell fraction (not recorded which). The CDR3 coding sequence is TGTGCCAGCAGCTTTACTAGCGGAGACTCCTACAATGAGCAGTTCTTC. Translating it yields CASSFTSGDSYNEQFF. Using reference TRBV7-8 and TRBJ2-1 for the parts outside the CDR3, the full variable domain is GAGVSQSPRYKVAKRGQDVALRCDPISGHVSLFWYQQALGQGPEFLTYFQNEAQLDKSGLPSDRFFAERPEGSVSTLKIQRTQQEDSAVYLCASSFTSGDSYNEQFFGPGTRLTVL.